This TCR beta chain was observed in a study of blood T cell repertoires in COVID-19. In the study overall: Donors in the United States, Italy and Spain gave samples during acute or convalescent COVID-19.

Sequencing used immunoSEQ multiplex PCR; TCRdb keeps in-frame clones, though not all of them. The sample contains about 180,000 clones, 89% of which appear only once. Germline V gene data show CDR1 as SGHTA and CDR2 as FQGNSA. The length of the CDR3 is 15 residues. V shed 5 bases and J 4 bases; nucleotides not matched to a gene: 10. The source is a man between 18 and 35 years old who had recovered from COVID-19. This chain joins TRBV7-2 and TRBJ1-2, with 7 bases that match TRBD1. Sequenced sample: peripheral blood. The CDR3 here is CASSLGTVTSYGYTF. In DNA form, the CDR3 reads TGTGCCAGCAGCCTGGGGACAGTAACATCCTATGGCTACACCTTC.